This TCR beta chain derives from a study of T cells in Graves' hyperthyroidism and ophthalmopathy. Whole-study results and caveats: Most clonotypes expanded in the thyroid (above 0.001) were also present in blood.

This clonotype was seen repeatedly, ten times or more. Its antigen is unidentified. The patients, who ranged from 18 to 65 in age, presented with newly diagnosed hyperthyroidism lasting under 2 months. Using RNA transcripts as the source, TCR beta CDR3 regions were amplified. The TCR CDR3 first-round RT-PCR relied on the HTBI primer set. TCRdb re-called the multiplex PCR reads through MiXCR, storing one row per CDR3 protein. The sample consists of 690,000 or so distinct CDR3 sequences, around 20% of them appearing once. Specimen: blood. This TCR came from a woman in her 50s with Graves' hyperthyroidism that later progressed to Graves' ophthalmopathy.

The CDR3 is CASSEDRGFSYEQYF. The DNA for the CDR3 is TGTGCCAGCAGCGAAGACAGGGGATTCTCCTACGAGCAGTACTTC. The chain carries TRBV7-6 and TRBJ2-7, with TRBD1 matching 8 bases. Trimming cost V 5 bases and J 0 bases; bases outside gene matches: 6. The germline CDR1 and CDR2 sequences are SGHVS and FNYEAQ. The CDR3 totals 15 residues.